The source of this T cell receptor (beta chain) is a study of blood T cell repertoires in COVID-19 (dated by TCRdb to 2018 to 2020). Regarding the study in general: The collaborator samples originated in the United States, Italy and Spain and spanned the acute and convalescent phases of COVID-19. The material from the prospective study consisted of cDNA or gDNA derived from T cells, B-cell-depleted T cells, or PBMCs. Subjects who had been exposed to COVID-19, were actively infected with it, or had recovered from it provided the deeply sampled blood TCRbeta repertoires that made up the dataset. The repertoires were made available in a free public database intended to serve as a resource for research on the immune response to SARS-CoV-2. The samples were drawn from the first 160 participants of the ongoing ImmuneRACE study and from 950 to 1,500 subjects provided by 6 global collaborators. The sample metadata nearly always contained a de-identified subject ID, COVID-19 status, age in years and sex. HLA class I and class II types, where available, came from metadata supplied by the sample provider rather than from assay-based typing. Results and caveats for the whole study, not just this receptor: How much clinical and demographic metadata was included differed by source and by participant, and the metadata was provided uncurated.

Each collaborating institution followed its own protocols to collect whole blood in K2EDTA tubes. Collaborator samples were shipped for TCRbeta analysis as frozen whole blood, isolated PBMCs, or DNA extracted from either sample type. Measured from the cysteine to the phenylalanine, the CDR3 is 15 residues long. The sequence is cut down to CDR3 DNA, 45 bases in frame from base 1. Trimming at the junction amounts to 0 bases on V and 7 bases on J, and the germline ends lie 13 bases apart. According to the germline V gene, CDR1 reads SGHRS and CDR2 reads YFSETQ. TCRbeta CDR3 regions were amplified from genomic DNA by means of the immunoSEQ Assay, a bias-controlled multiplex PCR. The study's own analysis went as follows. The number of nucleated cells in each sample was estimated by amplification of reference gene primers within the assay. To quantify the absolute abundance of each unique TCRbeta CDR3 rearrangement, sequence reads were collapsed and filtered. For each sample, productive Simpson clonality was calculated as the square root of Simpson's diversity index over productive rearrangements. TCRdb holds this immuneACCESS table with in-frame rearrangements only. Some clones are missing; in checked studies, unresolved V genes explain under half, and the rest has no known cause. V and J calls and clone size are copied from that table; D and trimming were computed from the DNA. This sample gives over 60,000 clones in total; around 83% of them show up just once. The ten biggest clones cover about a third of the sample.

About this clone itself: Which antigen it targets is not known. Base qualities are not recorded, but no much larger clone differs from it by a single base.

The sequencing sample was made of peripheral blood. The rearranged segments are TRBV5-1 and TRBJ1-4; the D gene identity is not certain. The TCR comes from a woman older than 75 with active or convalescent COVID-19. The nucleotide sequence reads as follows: TGCGCCAGCAGCTTGGGTGGCCTCCGTGGTGAAAAACTGTTTTTT. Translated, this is CASSLGGLRGEKLFF.